This TCR beta chain originates from a study of T cell responses to AZD1222 COVID-19 vaccine. Study results and limitations: Donors in the cohort were predominantly white British and more often female, and clonal diversity was possibly underestimated.

Concerning this clone itself: Its antigen is unknown.

This table comes from immunoSEQ multiplex PCR, and its TCRdb copy is limited to in-frame clones, with some not included. The profile shows roughly 120,000 clones, roughly 90% of them singletons. Specimen: peripheral blood, collected 28 days after the second AZD1222 dose. This TCR came from an adult who received the AZD1222 COVID-19 vaccine.

The CDR3 region has the DNA TGTGCCAGCAGCGCCCGGGGGGGGTACCCTATCACAGATACGCAGTATTTT. The encoded protein is CASSARGGYPITDTQYF. The gene calls are TRBV11-2 and TRBJ2-3; 8 bases are a match to TRBD2. CDR1 is SGHAT, CDR2 FQNNGV, per germline. The CDR3 extends over 17 amino acids. The J segment lost 2 bases and the V segment lost 5 bases, leaving 12 bases of the junction unmatched.